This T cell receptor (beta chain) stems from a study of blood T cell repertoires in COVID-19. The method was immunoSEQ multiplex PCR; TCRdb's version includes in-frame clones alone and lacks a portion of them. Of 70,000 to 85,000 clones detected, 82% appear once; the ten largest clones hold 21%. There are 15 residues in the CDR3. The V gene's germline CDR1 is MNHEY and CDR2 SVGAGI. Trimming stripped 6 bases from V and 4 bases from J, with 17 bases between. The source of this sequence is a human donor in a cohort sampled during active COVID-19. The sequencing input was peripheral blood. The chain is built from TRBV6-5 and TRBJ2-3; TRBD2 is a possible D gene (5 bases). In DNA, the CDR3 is TGTGCCAGCAGGGGAGTGGACTGGACGCCAGATACGCAGTATTTT. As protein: CASRGVDWTPDTQYF.